What follows are 29 T cell receptor beta chains derived from one specimen sequenced in a study of neurological immune-mediated disorders. A single record per CDR3 protein comes from TCRdb applying MiXCR to the 5' RACE reads. The table records about 30,000 distinct CDR3 sequences, approximately 5% of them present only once. The sequenced material came from CD4+ T cells from blood. These TCRs come from a woman in her 50s in good health.

This clonotype appeared many times. The chain has TRBV7-6 and TRBJ2-7, with 7 bases aligning to TRBD1. The V and J ends lost 1 base and 2 bases, in that order; junction bases with no gene match: 2. This CDR3 has 14 residues. Germline lookup yields CDR1 SGHVS and CDR2 FNYEAQ. The CDR3 sequence is CASSLEQGTYEQYF. The DNA for the CDR3 is TGTGCCAGCAGCTTAGAACAGGGGACCTACGAGCAGTACTTC.

This clonotype was counted at least ten times. The rearrangement uses TRBV20-1 and TRBJ1-6; the D is unclear. Germline values: CDR1 DFQATT, CDR2 SNEGSKA (reference sequence). With 6 bases removed from V and 6 bases from J, the gap between germline ends came to 18 bases. This CDR3 is 15 amino acids long. The CDR3 region is CSAISGDLFNSPLHF. The CDR3 DNA sequence: TGCAGTGCCATCTCAGGAGATCTATTTAATTCACCCCTCCACTTT.

Ten or more counts support this clonotype. The chain employs TRBV4-1 and TRBJ2-7, with TRBD2 matching 9 bases. The germline V gene encodes CDR1 MGHRA and CDR2 YSYEKL. V shed 1 base and J 2 bases; nucleotides not matched to a gene: 6. This CDR3 has 16 amino acids. Here the CDR3 reads CASSQAGAGGPYEQYF. The CDR3 coding sequence is TGCGCCAGCAGCCAAGCGGGAGCGGGGGGCCCCTACGAGCAGTACTTC.

This clonotype came up many times. The chain recombines TRBV10-3 with TRBJ2-2; TRBD1 matches at 10 bases. The CDR3 loop spans 14 amino acids. The V and J ends lost 5 bases and 6 bases, in that order; junction bases with no gene match: 3. CDR1 and CDR2 from the germline V gene are ENHRY and SYGVKD. The CDR3 protein is CAISTGQGSGELFF. CDR3 bases: TGTGCCATCAGTACGGGACAGGGGTCCGGGGAGCTGTTTTTT.

This clonotype was picked up many times. The V and J genes are TRBV7-2 and TRBJ2-1; 15 bases agree with TRBD2. The V and J ends lost 8 bases and 1 base, in that order; junction bases with no gene match: 9. This CDR3 contains 18 residues. Germline CDR1 reads SGHTA; CDR2 reads FQGNSA. The CDR3 DNA reads as TGTGCCAGCGGGGGAGGACTAGCGGGAGGGCAGTCCTACAATGAGCAGTTCTTC. Its translation is CASGGGLAGGQSYNEQFF.

At least ten counts were recorded for this clonotype. The gene calls are TRBV2 and TRBJ2-1; 7 nucleotides match TRBD1. Germline V CDR1 and CDR2: SNHLY, FYNNEI. The CDR3 extends over 15 amino acids. J gave up 4 bases and V 2 bases, and 5 bases lay outside the gene matches. CDR3 nucleotide sequence: TGTGCCAGCAGTGAATTGTCAGGGGGATACAATGAGCAGTTCTTC. The encoded protein is CASSELSGGYNEQFF.

This clonotype was picked up many times. The CDR3 sequence: CSARMWGETQYF. CDR3 DNA sequence: TGCAGTGCTAGAATGTGGGGAGAGACCCAGTACTTC. The chain joins TRBV20-1 to TRBJ2-5; D gene unclear. Trimming pared 2 bases from V and 4 bases from J, leaving 8 bases between. This CDR3 comprises 12 residues. CDR1 DFQATT and CDR2 SNEGSKA come from the germline V gene (reference sequence).

This clonotype was counted ten times or more. The rearrangement joins TRBV20-1 to TRBJ1-6; TRBD1 aligns across 9 bases. This CDR3 is 13 amino acids long. Germline V gene data show CDR1 as DFQATT and CDR2 as SNEGSKA (reference sequence). V lost 6 bases, J lost 11 bases, and 8 bases stayed unmatched. The CDR3 nucleotides read TGCAGTGCACCTACAGGGGGCCTGGCACCCCTCCACTTT. Translating it yields CSAPTGGLAPLHF.

This clonotype has ten or more counts. The V call is TRBV28, the J call TRBJ2-7, with a tentative D call TRBD2 (5 bases). The germline V gene encodes CDR1 MDHEN and CDR2 SYDVKM. The CDR3 consists of 13 residues. V lost 4 bases and J lost 3, with 10 bases in between. CDR3 in amino acids: CASSSLDYYEQYF. The CDR3 coding sequence is TGTGCCAGCAGTTCGCTAGACTACTACGAGCAGTACTTC.

This clonotype was observed many times. In nucleotides, the CDR3 is TGTGCCAGCAGCAGACAGGGGGCGAGAGATACGCAGTATTTT. It encodes CASSRQGARDTQYF. The rearrangement links TRBV5-4 to TRBJ2-3, with 10 nucleotides matching TRBD1. This CDR3 region has 14 residues. Trimming took 4 bases from V and 5 from J; bases not matched to a gene: 4. The germline V gene has CDR1 SGHNT and CDR2 YYREEE (reference sequence).

The rearrangement links TRBV10-1 to TRBJ2-3; D unclear. CDR3 length equals 13 residues. The V end was cut by 4 bases, the J end by 1 base, with 6 bases between. Germline CDR1 and CDR2: WNHNN and SYGVQD (reference sequence). This chain's CDR3 is CASSVRRTDTQYF. CDR3 nucleotide sequence: TGCGCCAGCAGTGTACGCCGCACAGATACGCAGTATTTT.

The CDR3 DNA reads TGTGCCAGCAGTTTATGGGACAGGACTCGTGAGCAGTACTTC. Protein sequence: CASSLWDRTREQYF. The rearrangement joins TRBV28 to TRBJ2-7; 7 bases fit TRBD1. V shed 0 bases and J 7 bases; nucleotides not matched to a gene: 6. There are 14 residues in the CDR3. The V gene's germline CDR1 is MDHEN and CDR2 SYDVKM. Together with reference TRBV28 and TRBJ2-7, the CDR3 gives the full variable domain: DVKVTQSSRYLVKRTGEKVFLECVQDMDHENMFWYRQDPGLGLRLIYFSYDVKMKEKGDIPEGYSVSREKKERFSLILESASTNQTSMYLCASSLWDRTREQYFGPGTRLTVT.

This clonotype was seen ten or more times. This chain links TRBV11-2 with TRBJ1-5, with D unresolved. CDR1 and CDR2 from the germline V gene are SGHAT and FQNNGV. V was pared by 1 base and J by 6 bases, with 4 bases between. The CDR3 has 12 residues. Here the CDR3 reads CASSLVGQPQHF. The CDR3 nucleotides are TGTGCCAGCAGCTTAGTTGGTCAGCCCCAGCATTTT.

In regard to this clonotype: Its ends do not fully match the called genes, so a read error is possible. CDR3 sequence reads: CAGSVQGLRNQPQHF. CDR3 sequence (DNA): TGTGCCGGCAGCGTGCAGGGATTACGCAATCAGCCCCAGCATTTT. J is TRBJ1-5 and V is TRBV5-6; D is perhaps TRBD1 (5 bases). This CDR3 has 15 amino acids. Germline CDR1 and CDR2: SGHDT and YYEEEE.

This clonotype was counted only a few times. The chain employs TRBV6-2 or TRBV6-3 and TRBJ2-2, with 10 bases that match TRBD1. This CDR3 contains 16 residues. CDR1 is MNHEY and CDR2 is SVGEGT in the germline V gene. Unmatched junction bases numbered 3, after V lost 0 bases and J lost 5 bases. The DNA for the CDR3 is TGTGCCAGCAGTTACTCGACAGGGGGCAGAACCGGGGAGCTGTTTTTT. Its translation: CASSYSTGGRTGELFF.

The J gene is TRBJ2-7, the V gene TRBV7-2, with TRBD1 as a possible D gene (6 bases). In germline, CDR1 is SGHTA, CDR2 FQGNSA. The CDR3 has 13 amino acids. Between the trimmed V and J ends, which lost 5 bases and 2 bases, there was a span of 10 bases. The CDR3 DNA is TGTGCCAGCAGCATCGGGACAACCTACGAGCAGTACTTC. As protein: CASSIGTTYEQYF.

This clonotype came up many times. The V call is TRBV7-2, the J call TRBJ1-2; no clear D gene. Trimming left V 1 base short and J 3 bases short, with 6 bases between. The CDR3 covers 13 residues. The V gene's germline CDR1 is SGHTA and CDR2 FQGNSA. The chain's CDR3 is CASSLDPYYGYTF. The DNA of the CDR3 is TGTGCCAGCAGCTTAGACCCTTACTATGGCTACACCTTC.

To note about this clonotype: A much larger clone lies a single base off, so this may be a read error. The CDR3 protein is CVSSFTGTGYSEQFF. The CDR3 DNA reads TGTGTCAGCAGTTTCACCGGGACAGGGTATAGTGAGCAGTTCTTC. V is TRBV6-2 or TRBV6-3 and J is TRBJ2-1; TRBD1 matches at 9 bases. Germline lookup yields CDR1 MNHEY and CDR2 SVGEGT. The CDR3 has 15 amino acids.

The table lists this clonotype with many counts. This chain uses TRBV11-2 with TRBJ1-5; D is possibly TRBD1 (6 bases). CDR1 is SGHAT, CDR2 FQNNGV, per germline. This CDR3 comprises 15 residues. V was pared by 1 base and J by 3 bases, with 10 bases between. The CDR3 bases are TGTGCCAGCAGCTTAGTCCGGGACAACAATCAGCCCCAGCATTTT. It yields the protein CASSLVRDNNQPQHF.

This clonotype was seen ten or more times. This chain links TRBV29-1 with TRBJ2-2; no clear D. The length of the CDR3 is 11 residues. Germline CDR1 is SQVTM and CDR2 is ANQGSEA. The V end was cut by 7 bases, the J end by 2 bases, with 5 bases between. CDR3 sequence: CSAQNTGELFF. DNA of the CDR3: TGCAGCGCACAAAACACCGGGGAGCTGTTTTTT.

This clonotype has a count of ten or more. The chain links TRBV5-1 to TRBJ1-3, with D uncertain. CDR1 and CDR2 from the germline V gene are SGHRS and YFSETQ. The CDR3 is 16 residues long. Trimming left V 2 bases short and J 3 bases short, with 15 bases between. The CDR3 DNA sequence: TGCGCCAGCAGCTTAAGTTATAAAGGAAATGGAAACACCATATATTTT. Its translation: CASSLSYKGNGNTIYF.

This clonotype was seen many times. The chain links TRBV5-1 to TRBJ2-3; D not resolved. The CDR3 has 12 residues. In germline, CDR1 is SGHRS, CDR2 YFSETQ. V lost 6 bases and J lost 5, with 10 bases in between. The CDR3 nucleotides are TGCGCCAGCACCCTGGCAGGAGATACGCAGTATTTT. Protein product: CASTLAGDTQYF.

This clonotype showed up many times. The chain joins TRBV20-1 to TRBJ1-5; D is unresolved. Between the trimmed V and J ends, which lost 0 bases and 0 bases, there was a span of 15 bases. This CDR3 region has 17 residues. Per the germline V gene, CDR1 is DFQATT and CDR2 is SNEGSKA (reference sequence). Written as DNA, the CDR3 is TGCAGTGCTAGAGATATCCTTGCCGGGTATAGCAATCAGCCCCAGCATTTT. This codes for CSARDILAGYSNQPQHF.

This clonotype came up many times. This rearrangement joins TRBV5-5 to TRBJ2-5, with D possibly TRBD1 on 6 matching bases. The germline V gene has CDR1 SGHKS and CDR2 YYEKEE (reference sequence). The CDR3 runs 15 residues. V dropped 3 bases and J dropped 6 bases, with 18 bases sitting between them. Written as DNA, the CDR3 is TGTGCCAGCAGCTCCGCGGGCCCAACAGGGCAGACCCAGTACTTC. This sequence encodes CASSSAGPTGQTQYF.

Many counts were recorded for this clonotype. V and J are TRBV20-1 and TRBJ2-7; D call uncertain. With 3 bases removed from V and 2 bases from J, the gap between germline ends came to 8 bases. Germline CDR1 reads DFQATT; CDR2 reads SNEGSKA (reference sequence). CDR3 length: 12 residues. DNA for the CDR3: TGCAGTGCTAGTAACCCCACCTACGAGCAGTACTTC. Encoded protein: CSASNPTYEQYF.

In its sample, this clonotype was seen many times. V is TRBV12-3 or TRBV12-4 and J is TRBJ1-6; maybe TRBD1 (5 bases). The ends were cut back, 6 bases at V and 6 bases at J, with 12 bases in the middle. The CDR3 consists of 14 residues. Written as DNA, the CDR3 is TGTGCCAGCAGCCAGGGTTCCGGTAATTCACCCCTCCACTTT. This sequence encodes CASSQGSGNSPLHF.

In this sample, this clonotype turned up many times. This chain links TRBV12-3 or TRBV12-4 with TRBJ1-3; 9 nucleotides line up with TRBD1. Trimming removed 5 bases from V and 3 bases from J; junction bases left unmatched: 8. This CDR3 has 16 amino acids. The DNA for the CDR3 is TGTGCCAGCAGTGTCCGGGACAGGGTTGATGGAAACACCATATATTTT. Translation: CASSVRDRVDGNTIYF.

This clonotype was recorded at least ten times. The genes are TRBV7-2 and TRBJ2-6; D gene unclear. This CDR3 is 14 amino acids long. Trimming shortened V by 5 bases and J by 0 bases, and 5 bases separated the two germline ends. Germline V gene lookup returns CDR1 SGHTA and CDR2 FQGNSA. CDR3 loop: CASSHSSGANVLTF. In DNA, the CDR3 is TGTGCCAGCAGCCACAGCTCTGGGGCCAACGTCCTGACTTTC.

This clonotype occurred many times. The rearrangement joins TRBV7-3 to TRBJ2-3, with TRBD2 matching over 11 bases. Germline CDR1 and CDR2: SGHTA and FQGTGA. The CDR3 runs to 19 residues. V dropped 5 bases and J dropped 5; count of bases not matched to a gene: 18. CDR3 bases: TGTGCCAGCAGCGTCAACCCCGCTACTAGCGGGAGAAGGATAGATACGCAGTATTTT. Amino acids: CASSVNPATSGRRIDTQYF.